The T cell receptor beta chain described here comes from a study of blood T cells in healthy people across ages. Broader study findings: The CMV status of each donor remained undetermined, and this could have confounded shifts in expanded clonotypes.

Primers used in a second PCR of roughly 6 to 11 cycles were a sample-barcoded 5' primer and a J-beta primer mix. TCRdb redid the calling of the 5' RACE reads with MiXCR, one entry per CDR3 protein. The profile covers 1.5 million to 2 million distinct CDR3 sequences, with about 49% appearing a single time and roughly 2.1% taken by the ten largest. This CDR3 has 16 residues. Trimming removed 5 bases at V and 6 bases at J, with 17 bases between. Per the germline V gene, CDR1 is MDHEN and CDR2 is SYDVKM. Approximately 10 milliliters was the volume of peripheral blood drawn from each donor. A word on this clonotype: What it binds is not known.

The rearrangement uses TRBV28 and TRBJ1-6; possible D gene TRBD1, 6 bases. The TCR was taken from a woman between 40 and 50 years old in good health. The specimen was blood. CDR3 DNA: TGTGCCAGCAGTCCGGTAGGACAGTTCATTAATTCACCCCTCCACTTT. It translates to CASSPVGQFINSPLHF.